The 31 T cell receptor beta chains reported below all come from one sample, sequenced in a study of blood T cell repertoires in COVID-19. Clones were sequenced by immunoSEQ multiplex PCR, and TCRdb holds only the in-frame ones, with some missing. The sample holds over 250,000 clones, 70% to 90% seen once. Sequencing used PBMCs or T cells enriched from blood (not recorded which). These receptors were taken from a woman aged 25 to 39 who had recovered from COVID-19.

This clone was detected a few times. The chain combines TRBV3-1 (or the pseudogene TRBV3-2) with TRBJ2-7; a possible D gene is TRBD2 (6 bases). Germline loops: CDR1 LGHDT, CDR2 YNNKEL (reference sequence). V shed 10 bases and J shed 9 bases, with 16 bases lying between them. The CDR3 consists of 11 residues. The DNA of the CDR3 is TGTGCCACCGAGGCAGGGAGGATGCAGTACTTC. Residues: CATEAGRMQYF.

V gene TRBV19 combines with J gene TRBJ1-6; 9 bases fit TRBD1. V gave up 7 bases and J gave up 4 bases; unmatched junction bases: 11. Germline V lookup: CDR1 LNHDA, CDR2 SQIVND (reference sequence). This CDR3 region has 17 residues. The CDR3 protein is CASTDWRGQGYNSPLHF. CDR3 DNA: TGTGCCAGTACCGATTGGAGGGGACAGGGATATAATTCACCCCTCCACTTT.

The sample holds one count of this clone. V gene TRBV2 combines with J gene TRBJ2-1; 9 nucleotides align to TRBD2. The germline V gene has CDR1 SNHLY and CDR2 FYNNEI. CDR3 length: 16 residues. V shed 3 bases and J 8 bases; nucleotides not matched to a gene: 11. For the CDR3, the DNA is TGTGCCAGCAGTGATCAAAGTCGGACTAGCGACTATGAGCAGTTCTTC. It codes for CASSDQSRTSDYEQFF.

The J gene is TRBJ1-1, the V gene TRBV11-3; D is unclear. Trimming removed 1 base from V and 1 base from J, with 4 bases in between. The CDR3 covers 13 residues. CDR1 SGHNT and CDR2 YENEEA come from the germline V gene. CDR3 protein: CASSLVSNTEAFF. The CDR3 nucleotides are TGTGCCAGCAGCTTAGTCTCGAACACTGAAGCTTTCTTT.

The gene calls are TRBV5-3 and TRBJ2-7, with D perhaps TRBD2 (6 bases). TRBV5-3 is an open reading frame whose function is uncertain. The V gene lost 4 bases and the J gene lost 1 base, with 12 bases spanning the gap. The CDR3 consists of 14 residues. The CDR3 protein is CARSRSGWSYEQYF. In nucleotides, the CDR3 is TGTGCCAGAAGCCGAAGCGGGTGGTCCTACGAGCAGTACTTC.

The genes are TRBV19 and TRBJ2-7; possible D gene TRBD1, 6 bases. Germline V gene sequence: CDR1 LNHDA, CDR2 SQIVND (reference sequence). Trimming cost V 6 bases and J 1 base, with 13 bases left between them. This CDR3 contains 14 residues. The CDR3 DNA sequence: TGTGCCAGTAGCCTTCAGGGGTTTTCCTACGAGCAGTACTTC. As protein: CASSLQGFSYEQYF.

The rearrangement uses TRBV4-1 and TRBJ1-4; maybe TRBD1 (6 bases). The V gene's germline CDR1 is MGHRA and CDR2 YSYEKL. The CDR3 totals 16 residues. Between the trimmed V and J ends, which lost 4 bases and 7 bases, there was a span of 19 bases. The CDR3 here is CASSRGPQTAIEKLFF. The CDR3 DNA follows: TGCGCCAGCAGCCGGGGGCCCCAAACCGCTATTGAAAAACTGTTTTTT.

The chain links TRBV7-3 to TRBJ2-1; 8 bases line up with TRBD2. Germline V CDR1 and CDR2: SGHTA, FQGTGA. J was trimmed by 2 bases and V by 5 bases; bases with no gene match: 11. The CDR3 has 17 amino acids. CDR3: CASSPFSLAGTYNEQFF. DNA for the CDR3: TGTGCCAGCAGCCCTTTCTCCCTAGCGGGCACCTACAATGAGCAGTTCTTC.

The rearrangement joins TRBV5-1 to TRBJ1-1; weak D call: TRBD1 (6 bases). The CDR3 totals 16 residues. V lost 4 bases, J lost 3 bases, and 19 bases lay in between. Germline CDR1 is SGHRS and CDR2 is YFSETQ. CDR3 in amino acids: CASSPEPQGRDTEAFF. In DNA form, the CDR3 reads TGCGCCAGCAGCCCAGAGCCACAGGGTAGGGACACTGAAGCTTTCTTT.

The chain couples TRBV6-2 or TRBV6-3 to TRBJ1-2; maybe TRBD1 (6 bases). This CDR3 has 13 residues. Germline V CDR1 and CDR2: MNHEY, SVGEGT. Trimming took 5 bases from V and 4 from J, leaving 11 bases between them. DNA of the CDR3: TGTGCCAGCAGTCCACAGGGTGTCTATGGCTACACCTTC. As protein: CASSPQGVYGYTF.

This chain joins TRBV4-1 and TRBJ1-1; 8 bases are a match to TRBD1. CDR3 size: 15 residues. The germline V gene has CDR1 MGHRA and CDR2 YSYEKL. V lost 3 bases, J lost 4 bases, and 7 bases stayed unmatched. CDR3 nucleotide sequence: TGCGCCAGCAGCCATGCTGACAGGGGAGGCACTGAAGCTTTCTTT. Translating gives CASSHADRGGTEAFF.

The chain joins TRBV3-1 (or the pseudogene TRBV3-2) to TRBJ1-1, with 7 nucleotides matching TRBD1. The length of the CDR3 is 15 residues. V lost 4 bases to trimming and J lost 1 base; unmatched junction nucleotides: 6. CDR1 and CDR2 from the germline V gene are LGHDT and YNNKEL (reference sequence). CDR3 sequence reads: CASSRTGQTNTEAFF. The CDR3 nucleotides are TGTGCCAGCAGCCGGACGGGACAGACGAACACTGAAGCTTTCTTT.

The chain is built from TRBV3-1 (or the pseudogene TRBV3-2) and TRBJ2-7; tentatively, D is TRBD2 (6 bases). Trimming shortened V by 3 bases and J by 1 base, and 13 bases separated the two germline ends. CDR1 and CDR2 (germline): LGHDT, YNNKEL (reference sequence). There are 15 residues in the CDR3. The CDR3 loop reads CASSHGSSGSYEQYF. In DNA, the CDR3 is TGTGCCAGCAGCCATGGGTCGAGCGGGTCCTACGAGCAGTACTTC.

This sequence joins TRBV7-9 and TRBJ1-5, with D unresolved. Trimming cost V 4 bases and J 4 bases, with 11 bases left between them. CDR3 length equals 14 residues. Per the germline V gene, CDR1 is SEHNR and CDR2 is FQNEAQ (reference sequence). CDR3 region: CASSSGVLNQPQHF. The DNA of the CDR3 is TGTGCCAGCAGCTCCGGGGTATTGAATCAGCCCCAGCATTTT.

CDR3 coding DNA: TGTGCCAGCAGCGTCGGCGGCGAGCCCCTCCACTTT. Amino acids: CASSVGGEPLHF. V gene TRBV9 combines with J gene TRBJ1-6; D not certain. The V end was cut by 2 bases, the J end by 13 bases, with 10 bases between. This CDR3 has 12 amino acids. Per germline, CDR1 SGDLS and CDR2 YYNGEE.

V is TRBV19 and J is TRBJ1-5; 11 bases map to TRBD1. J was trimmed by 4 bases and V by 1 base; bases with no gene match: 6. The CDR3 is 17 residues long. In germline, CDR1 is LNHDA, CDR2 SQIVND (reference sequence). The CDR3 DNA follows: TGTGCCAGTAGTATAGGCCAGAGGGACAGGGGGAATCAGCCCCAGCATTTT. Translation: CASSIGQRDRGNQPQHF.

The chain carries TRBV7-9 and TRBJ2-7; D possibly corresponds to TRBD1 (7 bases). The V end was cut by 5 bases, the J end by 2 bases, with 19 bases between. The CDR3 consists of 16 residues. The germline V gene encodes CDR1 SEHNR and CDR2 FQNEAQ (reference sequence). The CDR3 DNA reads TGTGCCAGCAGCCCCCCGGAGGGCAGGGGGGCCTACGAGCAGTACTTC. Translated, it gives CASSPPEGRGAYEQYF.

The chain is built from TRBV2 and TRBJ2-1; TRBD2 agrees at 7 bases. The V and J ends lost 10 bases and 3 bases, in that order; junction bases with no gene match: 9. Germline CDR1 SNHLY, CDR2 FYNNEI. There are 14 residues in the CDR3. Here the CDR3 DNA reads TGTGCCACACGGTATGGGGGGGGCTACAATGAGCAGTTCTTC. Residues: CATRYGGGYNEQFF.

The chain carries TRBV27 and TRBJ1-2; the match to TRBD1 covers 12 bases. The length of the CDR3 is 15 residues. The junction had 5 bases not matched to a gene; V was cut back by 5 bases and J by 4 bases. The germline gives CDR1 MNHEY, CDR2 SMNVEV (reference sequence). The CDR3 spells CASSAGTGGGYGYTF. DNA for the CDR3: TGTGCCAGCAGTGCCGGGACAGGGGGCGGCTATGGCTACACCTTC.

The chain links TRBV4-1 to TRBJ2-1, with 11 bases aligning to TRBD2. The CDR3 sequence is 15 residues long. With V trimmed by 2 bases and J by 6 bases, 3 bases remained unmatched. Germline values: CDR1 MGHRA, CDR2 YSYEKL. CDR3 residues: CASSQIAGGINEQFF. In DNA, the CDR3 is TGCGCCAGCAGCCAAATAGCGGGGGGGATCAATGAGCAGTTCTTC.

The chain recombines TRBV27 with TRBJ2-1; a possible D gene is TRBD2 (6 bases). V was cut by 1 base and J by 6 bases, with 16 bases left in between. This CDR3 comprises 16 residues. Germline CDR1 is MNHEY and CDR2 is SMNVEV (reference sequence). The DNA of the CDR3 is TGTGCCAGCAGTTTATACACTAGCCCCTTTAGCAATGAGCAGTTCTTC. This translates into CASSLYTSPFSNEQFF.

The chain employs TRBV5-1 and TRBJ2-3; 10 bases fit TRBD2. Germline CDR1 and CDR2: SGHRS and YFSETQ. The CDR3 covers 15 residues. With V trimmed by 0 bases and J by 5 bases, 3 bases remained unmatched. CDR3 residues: CASSLVAGGGDTQYF. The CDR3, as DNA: TGCGCCAGCAGCTTGGTAGCGGGAGGAGGAGATACGCAGTATTTT.

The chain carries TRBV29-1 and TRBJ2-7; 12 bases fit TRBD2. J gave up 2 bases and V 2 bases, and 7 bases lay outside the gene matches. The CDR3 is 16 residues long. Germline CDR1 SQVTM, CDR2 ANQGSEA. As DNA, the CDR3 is TGCAGCGTTGAATTCCGGACTAGCGGGGAGCCCTACGAGCAGTACTTC. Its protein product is CSVEFRTSGEPYEQYF.

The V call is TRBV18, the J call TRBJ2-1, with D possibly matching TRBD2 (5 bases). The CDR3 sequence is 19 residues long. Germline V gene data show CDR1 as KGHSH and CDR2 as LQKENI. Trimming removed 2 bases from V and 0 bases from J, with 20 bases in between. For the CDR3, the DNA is TGTGCCAGCTCACCATTTACCAGCGGAGTCTTTCGCTCCTACAATGAGCAGTTCTTC. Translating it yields CASSPFTSGVFRSYNEQFF.

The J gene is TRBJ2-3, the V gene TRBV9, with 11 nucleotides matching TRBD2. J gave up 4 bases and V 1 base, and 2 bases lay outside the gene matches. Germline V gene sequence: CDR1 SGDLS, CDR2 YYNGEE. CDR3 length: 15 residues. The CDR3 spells CASSVNSGGADTQYF. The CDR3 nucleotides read TGTGCCAGCAGCGTAAATAGCGGGGGGGCAGATACGCAGTATTTT.

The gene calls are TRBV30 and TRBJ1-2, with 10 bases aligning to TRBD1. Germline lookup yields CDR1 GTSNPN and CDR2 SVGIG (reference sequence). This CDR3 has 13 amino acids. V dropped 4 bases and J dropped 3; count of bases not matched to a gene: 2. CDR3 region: CAWTTGGDYGYTF. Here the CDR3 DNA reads TGTGCCTGGACGACAGGGGGCGACTATGGCTACACCTTC.

CDR3 sequence: CASSLLFGGAEDTQYF. CDR3 nucleotide sequence: TGCGCCAGCAGCTTGCTATTCGGGGGGGCCGAAGATACGCAGTATTTT. The chain links TRBV5-1 to TRBJ2-3, with TRBD2 matching over 8 bases. Losses at the gene ends were 1 base for V and 5 bases for J; bases not matched to a gene: 9. The CDR3 runs to 16 residues. CDR1 SGHRS and CDR2 YFSETQ come from the germline V gene.

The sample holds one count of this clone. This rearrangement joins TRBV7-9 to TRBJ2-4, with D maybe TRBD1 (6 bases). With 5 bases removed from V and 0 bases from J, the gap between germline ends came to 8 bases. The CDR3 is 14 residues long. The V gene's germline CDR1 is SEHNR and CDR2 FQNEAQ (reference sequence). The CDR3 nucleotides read TGTGCCAGCAGCGGGGGCCTAGCCAAAAACATTCAGTACTTC. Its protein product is CASSGGLAKNIQYF.

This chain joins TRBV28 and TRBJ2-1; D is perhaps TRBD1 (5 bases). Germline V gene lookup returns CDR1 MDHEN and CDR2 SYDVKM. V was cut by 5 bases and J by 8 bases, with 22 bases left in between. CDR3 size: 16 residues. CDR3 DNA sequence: TGTGCCAGCAGTGATGGGGCAGGGCAAGGGATGTATGAGCAGTTCTTC. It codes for CASSDGAGQGMYEQFF.

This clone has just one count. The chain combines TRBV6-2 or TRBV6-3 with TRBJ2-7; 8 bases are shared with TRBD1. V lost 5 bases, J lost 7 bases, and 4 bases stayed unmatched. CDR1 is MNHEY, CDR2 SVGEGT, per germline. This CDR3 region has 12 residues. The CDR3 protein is CASSQGAGEQYF. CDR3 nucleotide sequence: TGTGCCAGCAGTCAGGGGGCTGGGGAGCAGTACTTC.

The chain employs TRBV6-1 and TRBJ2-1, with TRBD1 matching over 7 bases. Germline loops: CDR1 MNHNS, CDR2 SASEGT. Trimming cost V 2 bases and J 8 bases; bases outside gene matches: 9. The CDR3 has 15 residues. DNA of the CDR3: TGTGCCAGCAGTGAAAGTTCAGGGGACAGCCATGAGCAGTTCTTC. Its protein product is CASSESSGDSHEQFF.